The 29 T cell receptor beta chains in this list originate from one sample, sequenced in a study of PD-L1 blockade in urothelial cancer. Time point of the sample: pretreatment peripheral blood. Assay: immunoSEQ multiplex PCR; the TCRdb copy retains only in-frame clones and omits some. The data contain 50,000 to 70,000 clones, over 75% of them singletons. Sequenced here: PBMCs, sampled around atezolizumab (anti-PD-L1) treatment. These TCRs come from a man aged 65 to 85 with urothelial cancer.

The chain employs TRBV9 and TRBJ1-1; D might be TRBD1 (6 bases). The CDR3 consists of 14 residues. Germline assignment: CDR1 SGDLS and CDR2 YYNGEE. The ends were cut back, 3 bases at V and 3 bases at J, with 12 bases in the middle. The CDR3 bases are TGTGCCAGCAGCGCAGGGGTTCAGGACACTGAAGCTTTCTTT. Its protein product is CASSAGVQDTEAFF.

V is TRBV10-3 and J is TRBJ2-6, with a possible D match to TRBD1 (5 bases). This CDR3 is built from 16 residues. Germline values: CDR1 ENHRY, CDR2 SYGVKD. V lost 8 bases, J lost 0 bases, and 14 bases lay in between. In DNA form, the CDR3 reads TGTGCCATCCCCCAGGGAAGCCTCTCTGGGGCCAACGTCCTGACTTTC. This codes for CAIPQGSLSGANVLTF.

The CDR3 loop is CASGRGGGFTDTQYF. The CDR3 nucleotides read TGTGCCAGCGGAAGAGGTGGGGGCTTCACAGATACGCAGTATTTT. This chain connects TRBV6-5 to TRBJ2-3; TRBD1 might be the D (6 bases). V gave up 8 bases and J gave up 2 bases, with 17 bases separating them. The CDR3 covers 15 residues. Germline-derived CDR1 and CDR2 are MNHEY and SVGAGI.

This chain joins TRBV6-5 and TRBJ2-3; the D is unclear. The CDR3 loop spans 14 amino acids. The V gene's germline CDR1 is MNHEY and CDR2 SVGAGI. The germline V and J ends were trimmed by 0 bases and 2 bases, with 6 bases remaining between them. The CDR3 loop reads CASSYSSFTDTQYF. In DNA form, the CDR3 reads TGTGCCAGCAGTTACTCGAGTTTCACAGATACGCAGTATTTT.

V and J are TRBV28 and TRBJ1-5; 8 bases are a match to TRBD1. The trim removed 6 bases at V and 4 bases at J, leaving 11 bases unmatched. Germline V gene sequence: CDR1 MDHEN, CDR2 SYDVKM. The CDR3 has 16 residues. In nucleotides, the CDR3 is TGTGCCAGCAGCCTCTTGAGGACAGGGTTGAATCAGCCCCAGCATTTT. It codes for CASSLLRTGLNQPQHF.

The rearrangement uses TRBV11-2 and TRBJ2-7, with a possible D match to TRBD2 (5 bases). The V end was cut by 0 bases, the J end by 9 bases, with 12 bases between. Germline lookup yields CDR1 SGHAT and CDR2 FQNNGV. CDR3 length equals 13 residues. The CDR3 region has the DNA TGTGCCAGCAGCTTAGAGGACTCCCGGAGGCAGTACTTC. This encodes CASSLEDSRRQYF.

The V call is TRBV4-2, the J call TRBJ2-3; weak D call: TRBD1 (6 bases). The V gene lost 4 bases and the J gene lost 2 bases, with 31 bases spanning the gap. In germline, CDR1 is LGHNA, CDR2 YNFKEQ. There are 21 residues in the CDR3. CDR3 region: CASSPLHLRGSAKWTTDTQYF. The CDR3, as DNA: TGTGCCAGCAGCCCTCTTCATCTCAGGGGTTCTGCCAAATGGACCACAGATACGCAGTATTTT.

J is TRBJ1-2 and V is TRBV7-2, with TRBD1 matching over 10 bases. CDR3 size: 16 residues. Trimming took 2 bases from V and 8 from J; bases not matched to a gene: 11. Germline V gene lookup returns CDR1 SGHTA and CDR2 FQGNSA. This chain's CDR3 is CASSLPPRQGARGYTF. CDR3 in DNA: TGTGCCAGCAGCTTACCCCCCCGACAGGGGGCGCGGGGCTACACCTTC.

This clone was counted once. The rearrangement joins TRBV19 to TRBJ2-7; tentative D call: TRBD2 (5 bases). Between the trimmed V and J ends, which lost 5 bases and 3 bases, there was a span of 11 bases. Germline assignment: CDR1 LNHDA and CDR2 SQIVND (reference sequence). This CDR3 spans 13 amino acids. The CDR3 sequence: CASSGLLHYEQYF. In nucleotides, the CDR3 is TGTGCCAGTAGTGGACTTCTTCACTACGAGCAGTACTTC.

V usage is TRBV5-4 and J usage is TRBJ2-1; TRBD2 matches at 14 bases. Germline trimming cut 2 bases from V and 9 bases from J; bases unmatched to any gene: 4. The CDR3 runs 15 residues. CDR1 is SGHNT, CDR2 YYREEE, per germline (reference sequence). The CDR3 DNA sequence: TGTGCCAGCAGCTTAGGGACTAGCGGGAGATCTGAGCAGTTCTTC. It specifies CASSLGTSGRSEQFF.

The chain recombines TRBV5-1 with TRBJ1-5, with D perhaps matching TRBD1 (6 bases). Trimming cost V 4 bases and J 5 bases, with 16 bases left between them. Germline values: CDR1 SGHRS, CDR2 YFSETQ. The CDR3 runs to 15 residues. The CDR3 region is CASSPGVSVDQPQHF. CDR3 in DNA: TGCGCCAGCAGCCCAGGGGTGTCTGTTGATCAGCCCCAGCATTTT. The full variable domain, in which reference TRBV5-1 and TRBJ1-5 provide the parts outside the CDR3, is KAGVTQTPRYLIKTRGQQVTLSCSPISGHRSVSWYQQTPGQGLQFLFEYFSETQRNKGNFPGRFSGRQFSNSRSEMNVSTLELGDSALYLCASSPGVSVDQPQHFGDGTRLSIL.

The CDR3 sequence: CASSATRLAANNEQFF. CDR3 DNA: TGTGCCAGTAGTGCGACGAGGCTAGCGGCAAACAATGAGCAGTTCTTC. This chain joins TRBV19 and TRBJ2-1; 7 bases align to TRBD2. V gave up 5 bases and J gave up 5 bases; unmatched junction bases: 12. Germline V CDR1 and CDR2: LNHDA, SQIVND (reference sequence). The CDR3 length is 16 residues.

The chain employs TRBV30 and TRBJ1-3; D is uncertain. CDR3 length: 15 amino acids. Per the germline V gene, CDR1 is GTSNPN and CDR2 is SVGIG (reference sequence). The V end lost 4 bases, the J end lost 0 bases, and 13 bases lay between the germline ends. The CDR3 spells CAWTGVESSGNTIYF. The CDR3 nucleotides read TGTGCCTGGACAGGTGTCGAAAGCTCTGGAAACACCATATATTTT.

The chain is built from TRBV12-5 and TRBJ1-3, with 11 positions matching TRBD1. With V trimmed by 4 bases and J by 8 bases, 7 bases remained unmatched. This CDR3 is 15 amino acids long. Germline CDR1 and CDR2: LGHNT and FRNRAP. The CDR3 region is CASGSTGTGGDTIYF. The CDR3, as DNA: TGTGCTAGTGGTTCCACCGGGACAGGGGGTGACACCATATATTTT.

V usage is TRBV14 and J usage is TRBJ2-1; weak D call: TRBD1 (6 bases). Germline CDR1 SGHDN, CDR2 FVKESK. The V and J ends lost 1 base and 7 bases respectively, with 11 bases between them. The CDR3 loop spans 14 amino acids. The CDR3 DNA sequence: TGTGCCAGCAGCCAAGCTAGGGGGTGGAATGAGCAGTTCTTC. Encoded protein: CASSQARGWNEQFF.

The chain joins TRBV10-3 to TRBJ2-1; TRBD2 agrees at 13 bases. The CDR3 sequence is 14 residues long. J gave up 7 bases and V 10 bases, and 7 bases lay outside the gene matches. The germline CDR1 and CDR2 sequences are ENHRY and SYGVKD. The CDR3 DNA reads TGTGCCACCTTTCAGACTAGCGGGGGGAATGAGCAGTTCTTC. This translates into CATFQTSGGNEQFF.

Here the CDR3 reads CASSYLEVNQPQHF. The CDR3, as DNA: TGTGCCAGCAGTTATTTGGAGGTCAATCAGCCCCAGCATTTT. The gene calls are TRBV28 and TRBJ1-5; D unresolved. The CDR3 is 14 residues long. The germline gives CDR1 MDHEN, CDR2 SYDVKM. V dropped 4 bases and J dropped 3 bases, with 10 bases sitting between them. The whole variable domain, remainder taken from reference TRBV28 and TRBJ1-5, is DVKVTQSSRYLVKRTGEKVFLECVQDMDHENMFWYRQDPGLGLRLIYFSYDVKMKEKGDIPEGYSVSREKKERFSLILESASTNQTSMYLCASSYLEVNQPQHFGDGTRLSIL.

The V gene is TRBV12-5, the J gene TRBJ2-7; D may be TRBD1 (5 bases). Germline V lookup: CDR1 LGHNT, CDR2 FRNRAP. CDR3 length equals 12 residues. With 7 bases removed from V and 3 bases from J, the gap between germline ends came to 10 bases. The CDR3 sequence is CASAKDSYEQYF. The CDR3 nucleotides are TGTGCTAGTGCCAAAGACAGCTACGAGCAGTACTTC.

This chain's CDR3 is CASRPGQGTYGYTF. The DNA for the CDR3 is TGTGCCAGCAGACCGGGACAGGGGACCTATGGCTACACCTTC. The chain combines TRBV6-5 with TRBJ1-2, with 10 bases matching TRBD1. The junction had 5 bases not matched to a gene; V was cut back by 6 bases and J by 4 bases. Germline V gene sequence: CDR1 MNHEY, CDR2 SVGAGI. This CDR3 comprises 14 residues.

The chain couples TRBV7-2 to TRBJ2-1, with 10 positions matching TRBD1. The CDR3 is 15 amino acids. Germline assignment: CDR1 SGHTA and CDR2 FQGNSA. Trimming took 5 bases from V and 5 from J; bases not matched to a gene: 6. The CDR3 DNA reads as TGTGCCAGCAGCCCAGACAGGGGGCGGCACAATGAGCAGTTCTTC. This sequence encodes CASSPDRGRHNEQFF.

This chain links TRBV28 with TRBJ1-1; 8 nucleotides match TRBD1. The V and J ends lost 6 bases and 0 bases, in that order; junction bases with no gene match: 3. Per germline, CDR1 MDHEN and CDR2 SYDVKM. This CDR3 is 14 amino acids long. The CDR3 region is CASSTGGLNTEAFF. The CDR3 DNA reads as TGTGCCAGCAGCACAGGGGGGCTGAACACTGAAGCTTTCTTT.

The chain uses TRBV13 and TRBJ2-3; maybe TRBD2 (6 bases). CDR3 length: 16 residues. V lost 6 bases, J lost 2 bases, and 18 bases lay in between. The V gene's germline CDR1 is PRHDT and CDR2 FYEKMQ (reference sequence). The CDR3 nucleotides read TGTGCCAGCAGTCCCTATAGCGGCCCCTTCACAGATACGCAGTATTTT. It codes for CASSPYSGPFTDTQYF.

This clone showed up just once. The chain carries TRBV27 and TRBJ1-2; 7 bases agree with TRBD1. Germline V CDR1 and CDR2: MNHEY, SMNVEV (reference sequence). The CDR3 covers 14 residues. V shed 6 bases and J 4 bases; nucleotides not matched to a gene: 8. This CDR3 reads CASRAGTAGYGYTF. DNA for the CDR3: TGTGCCAGCAGGGCAGGGACAGCCGGCTATGGCTACACCTTC.

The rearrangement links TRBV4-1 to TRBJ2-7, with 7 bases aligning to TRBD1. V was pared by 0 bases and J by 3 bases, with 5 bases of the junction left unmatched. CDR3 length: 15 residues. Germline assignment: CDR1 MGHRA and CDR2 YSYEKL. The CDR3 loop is CASSQDETGFYEQYF. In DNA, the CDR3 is TGCGCCAGCAGCCAAGACGAGACAGGGTTCTACGAGCAGTACTTC.

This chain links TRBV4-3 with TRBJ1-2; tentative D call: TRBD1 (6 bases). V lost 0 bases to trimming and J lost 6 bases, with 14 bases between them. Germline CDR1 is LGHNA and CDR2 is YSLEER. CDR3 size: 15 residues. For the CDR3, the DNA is TGCGCCAGCAGCCAAGACCCCCAGGGGTCGAATGGCTACACCTTC. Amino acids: CASSQDPQGSNGYTF.

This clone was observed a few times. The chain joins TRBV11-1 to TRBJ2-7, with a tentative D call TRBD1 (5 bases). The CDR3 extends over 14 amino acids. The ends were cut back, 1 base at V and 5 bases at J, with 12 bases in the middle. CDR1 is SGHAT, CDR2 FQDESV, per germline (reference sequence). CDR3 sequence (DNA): TGTGCCAGCAGCTTAGAACGACAGAGCCACGAGCAGTACTTC. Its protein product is CASSLERQSHEQYF.

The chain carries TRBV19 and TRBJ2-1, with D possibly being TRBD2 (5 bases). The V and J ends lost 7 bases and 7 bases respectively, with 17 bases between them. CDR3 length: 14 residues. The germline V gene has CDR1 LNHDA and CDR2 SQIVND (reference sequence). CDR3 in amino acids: CASNLVGGGNEQFF. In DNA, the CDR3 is TGTGCCAGTAATTTAGTCGGCGGAGGAAATGAGCAGTTCTTC. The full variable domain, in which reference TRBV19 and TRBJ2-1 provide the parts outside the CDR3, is DGGITQSPKYLFRKEGQNVTLSCEQNLNHDAMYWYRQDPGQGLRLIYYSQIVNDFQKGDIAEGYSVSREKKESFPLTVTSAQKNPTAFYLCASNLVGGGNEQFFGPGTRLTVL.

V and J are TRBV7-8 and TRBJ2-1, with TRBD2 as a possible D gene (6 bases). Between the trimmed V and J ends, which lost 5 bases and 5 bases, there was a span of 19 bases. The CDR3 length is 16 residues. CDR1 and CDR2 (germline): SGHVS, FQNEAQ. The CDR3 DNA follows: TGTGCCAGCAGCCCCCGGGGGTTAGCGGACAACAATGAGCAGTTCTTC. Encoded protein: CASSPRGLADNNEQFF.

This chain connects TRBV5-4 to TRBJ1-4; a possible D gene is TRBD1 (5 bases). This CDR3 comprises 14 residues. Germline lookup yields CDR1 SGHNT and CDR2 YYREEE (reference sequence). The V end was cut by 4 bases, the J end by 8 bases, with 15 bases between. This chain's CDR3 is CASSPLGAGEKLFF. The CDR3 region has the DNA TGTGCCAGCAGCCCGCTTGGCGCAGGGGAAAAACTGTTTTTT.